These 2 T cell receptor beta chains came from one sample sequenced in a study of T cells in Graves' hyperthyroidism and ophthalmopathy. TCR beta CDR3 regions were amplified from RNA. First-round RT-PCR of the TCR CDR3 relied on the HTBI primer set. MiXCR, applied by TCRdb to the multiplex PCR reads, yields one record per CDR3 protein. The table includes more than 300,000 distinct CDR3 sequences, roughly 13% detected once. The material sequenced was blood. All receptors come from a woman in her late teens or twenties with Graves' hyperthyroidism.

This clonotype was recorded once. The DNA for the CDR3 is TGTGCCAGCAGCCAAGGACTAGCGGGGGAGCTCACAGATACGCAGTATTTT. Amino acid sequence: CASSQGLAGELTDTQYF. The gene calls are TRBV11-3 and TRBJ2-3; TRBD2 aligns across 13 bases. The V gene end was trimmed by 5 bases and the J gene end by 2 bases; junction bases not matched to a gene: 7. Germline V gives CDR1 SGHNT, CDR2 YENEEA. The CDR3 loop spans 17 amino acids.

This clonotype was seen more than once but under ten times. A read error may be the cause here, since a much bigger clone is one base away. This chain connects TRBV11-2 to TRBJ2-1; 8 positions agree with TRBD2. CDR1 and CDR2 (germline): SGHAT, FQNNGV. The J segment lost 7 bases and the V segment lost 5 bases, leaving 19 bases of the junction unmatched. The CDR3 sequence is 18 residues long. The CDR3 DNA reads TGTGCCAGCAGCCATCCGGGACTAGTGGGGGGAAGAGTAAATGAGCAGTTCTTC. It yields the protein CASSHPGLVGGRVNEQFF. The whole variable domain, remainder taken from reference TRBV11-2 and TRBJ2-1, is EAGVAQSPRYKIIEKRQSVAFWCNPISGHATLYWYQQILGQGPKLLIQFQNNGVVDDSQLPKDRFSAERLKGVDSTLKIQPAKLEDSAVYLCASSHPGLVGGRVNEQFFGPGTRLTVL.